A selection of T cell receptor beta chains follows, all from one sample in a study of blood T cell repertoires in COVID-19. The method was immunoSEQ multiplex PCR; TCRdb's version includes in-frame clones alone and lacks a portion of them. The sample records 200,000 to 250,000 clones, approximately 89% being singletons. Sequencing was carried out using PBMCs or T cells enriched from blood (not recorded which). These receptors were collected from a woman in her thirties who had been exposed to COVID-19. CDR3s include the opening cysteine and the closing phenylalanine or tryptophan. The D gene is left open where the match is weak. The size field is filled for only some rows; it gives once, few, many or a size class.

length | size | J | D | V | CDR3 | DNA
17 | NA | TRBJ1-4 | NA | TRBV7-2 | CASSRGLRGARGEKLFF | TGTGCCAGCAGCCGTGGACTCCGGGGGGCGAGAGGTGAAAAACTGTTTTTT
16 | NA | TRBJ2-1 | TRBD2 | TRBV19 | CASSIWASGYYNEQFF | TGTGCCAGTAGTATATGGGCTAGCGGGTACTACAATGAGCAGTTCTTC
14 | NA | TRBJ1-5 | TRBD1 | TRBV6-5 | CASSSGDRSSPQHF | TGTGCCAGCAGTTCCGGGGACAGGTCCTCGCCCCAGCATTTT
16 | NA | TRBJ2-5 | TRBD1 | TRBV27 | CASSPTSWTGGETQYF | TGTGCCAGCAGTCCAACCTCGTGGACAGGCGGGGAGACCCAGTACTTC
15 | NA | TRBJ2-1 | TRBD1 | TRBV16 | CASSQSGQTFNEQFF | TGTGCCAGCAGCCAATCGGGACAGACTTTCAATGAGCAGTTCTTC
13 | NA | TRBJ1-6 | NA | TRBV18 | CASSRDNNSPLHF | TGTGCCAGCTCACGGGACAATAATTCACCCCTCCACTTT
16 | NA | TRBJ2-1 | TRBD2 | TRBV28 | CASRPPGRGKWNEQFF | TGTGCCAGCCGACCCCCCGGGAGGGGTAAATGGAATGAGCAGTTCTTC
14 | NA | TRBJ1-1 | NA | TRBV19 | CASGRDMINTEAFF | TGTGCCAGTGGCCGGGATATGATTAACACTGAAGCTTTCTTT
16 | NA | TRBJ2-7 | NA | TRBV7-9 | CASSSDAGLGSYEQYF | TGTGCCAGCAGCTCCGATGCGGGGCTGGGCTCCTACGAGCAGTACTTC
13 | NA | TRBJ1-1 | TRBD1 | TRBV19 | CASLPSGTVEAFF | TGTGCCAGTCTTCCTTCCGGGACAGTTGAAGCTTTCTTT
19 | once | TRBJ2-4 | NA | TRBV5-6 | CASSLWIGPDAKGGNIQYF | TGTGCCAGCAGCTTGTGGATCGGTCCGGACGCCAAGGGAGGAAACATTCAGTACTTC
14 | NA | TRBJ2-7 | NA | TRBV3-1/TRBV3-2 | CASSHWDSPYEQYF | TGTGCCAGCAGCCACTGGGACTCCCCCTACGAGCAGTACTTC
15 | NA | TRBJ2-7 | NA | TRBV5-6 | CASSGTLRESYEQYF | TGTGCCAGCAGCGGCACGTTACGGGAATCCTACGAGCAGTACTTC
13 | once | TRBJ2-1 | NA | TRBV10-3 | CAIVSLLGNEQFF | TGTGCCATCGTCTCCCTCCTAGGCAATGAGCAGTTCTTC
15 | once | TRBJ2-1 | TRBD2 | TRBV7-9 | CASSLTGLEHNEQFF | TGTGCCAGCAGCCTGACGGGACTAGAACACAATGAGCAGTTCTTC
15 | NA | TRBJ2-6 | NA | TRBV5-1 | CASSLAVVGANVLTF | TGCGCCAGCAGCTTGGCGGTGGTTGGGGCCAACGTCCTGACTTTC
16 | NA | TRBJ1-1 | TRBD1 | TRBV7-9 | CASSSDTRDRPTEAFF | TGTGCCAGCAGTTCTGACACCCGGGACAGGCCTACTGAAGCTTTCTTT
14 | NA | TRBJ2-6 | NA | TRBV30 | CAWGGEPGANVLTF | TGTGCCTGGGGCGGAGAGCCTGGGGCCAACGTCCTGACTTTC
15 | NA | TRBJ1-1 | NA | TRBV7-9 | CASSLGTVGSTEAFF | TGTGCCAGCAGCTTAGGGACAGTTGGCAGCACTGAAGCTTTCTTT
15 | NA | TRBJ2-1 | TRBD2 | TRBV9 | CASSVDGGKSLMQFF | TGTGCCAGCAGCGTTGACGGGGGGAAGTCCTTAATGCAGTTCTTC
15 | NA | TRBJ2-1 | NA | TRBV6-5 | CASSRNSGPYNEQFF | TGTGCCAGCAGTCGGAATAGCGGACCGTACAATGAGCAGTTCTTC
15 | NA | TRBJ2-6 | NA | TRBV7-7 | CASSSAGVGANVLTF | TGTGCCAGCAGCTCCGCAGGGGTTGGGGCCAACGTCCTGACTTTC
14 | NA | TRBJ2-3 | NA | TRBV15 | CATSEGGLADTQYF | TGTGCCACCTCCGAGGGAGGACTCGCCGATACGCAGTATTTT
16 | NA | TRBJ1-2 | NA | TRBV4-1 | CASSQVHRDKSYGYTF | TGCGCCAGCAGCCAGGTTCACCGGGACAAAAGCTATGGCTACACCTTC